The 9 T cell receptor beta chains presented below share a single source sample, sequenced in a study of CD8 T cells in Susac syndrome (dated by TCRdb to between 2018 and 2021). The method was the immunoSEQ multiplex PCR assay. RNA was extracted with the RNeasy kit and roughly 0.5 to 1 ug was reverse transcribed using random hexamers. The public reads were reprocessed in TCRdb via fastp at Q25 and MiXCR, keeping in-frame beta chains. For every CDR3 protein sequence, its rows merge into one entry that carries the most common genes and DNA. In this sample the table shows around 140,000 distinct CDR3 sequences, over 75% of which occur a single time. Jointly, the top ten make up 0.45% to 0.6% of the sample. The specimen sequenced was CD8+ T cells from PBMCs. All receptors derive from a human donor with multiple sclerosis.

This chain joins TRBV5-6 and TRBJ1-1, with 9 bases identical to TRBD1. The V gene's germline CDR1 is SGHDT and CDR2 YYEEEE. CDR3 length: 12 residues. The trim removed 3 bases at V and 11 bases at J, leaving 5 bases unmatched. The CDR3 spells CASSSGQGRAFF. The CDR3 DNA reads as TGTGCCAGCAGCTCCGGACAGGGGAGGGCTTTCTTT.

The chain couples TRBV4-3 to TRBJ2-3; 12 nucleotides match TRBD2. In germline, CDR1 is LGHNA, CDR2 YSLEER. J gave up 4 bases and V 1 base, and 6 bases lay outside the gene matches. This CDR3 is built from 17 residues. In DNA, the CDR3 is TGCGCCAGCAGCCAAGTCCTTCCTAGCGGGGGGGCAGATACGCAGTATTTT. This translates into CASSQVLPSGGADTQYF.

The chain uses TRBV19 and TRBJ2-1; perhaps TRBD2 as D (5 bases). The germline gives CDR1 LNHDA, CDR2 SQIVND (reference sequence). CDR3 length: 17 amino acids. V was pared by 1 base and J by 4 bases, with 17 bases between. In DNA, the CDR3 is TGTGCCAGTAGTATAGGATCGGGCAGCGGACCTTACAATGAGCAGTTCTTC. The encoded protein is CASSIGSGSGPYNEQFF.

The gene calls are TRBV27 and TRBJ1-1, with no clear D. The CDR3 loop spans 13 amino acids. V was shortened by 3 bases and J by 10 bases, with 15 bases between the two germline ends. Germline lookup yields CDR1 MNHEY and CDR2 SMNVEV (reference sequence). This CDR3 is CASSLHRDVGAFF. CDR3 nucleotides: TGTGCCAGCAGTTTGCACCGGGATGTCGGAGCTTTCTTT.

The chain carries TRBV5-4 and TRBJ1-2, with TRBD1 identical over 12 bases. Germline V CDR1 and CDR2: SGHNT, YYREEE (reference sequence). Losses at the gene ends were 4 bases for V and 6 bases for J; bases not matched to a gene: 13. This CDR3 has 17 residues. The CDR3 sequence is CASSPFPGQGARNGYTF. The CDR3, as DNA: TGTGCCAGCAGCCCTTTTCCGGGACAGGGGGCGCGTAATGGCTACACCTTC.

The gene calls are TRBV4-1 and TRBJ1-6, with D perhaps matching TRBD1 (6 bases). The germline V gene has CDR1 MGHRA and CDR2 YSYEKL. This CDR3 region has 18 residues. V was pared by 2 bases and J by 2 bases, with 16 bases between. The CDR3 sequence: CASSQNFDRGPYNSPLHF. DNA of the CDR3: TGCGCCAGCAGCCAAAACTTCGACCGGGGGCCCTATAATTCACCCCTCCACTTT.

This sequence joins TRBV7-8 and TRBJ2-1; 7 bases map to TRBD1. Germline CDR1 is SGHVS and CDR2 is FQNEAQ. Trimming cost V 2 bases and J 8 bases; bases outside gene matches: 21. CDR3 length: 19 residues. The CDR3 nucleotides are TGTGCCAGCAGCTTACTACAGGGGACCGCTTTAGGTCCGATTCATGAGCAGTTCTTC. Translated: CASSLLQGTALGPIHEQFF.

CDR3: CASTYIDSRYGYTF. DNA for the CDR3: TGTGCCAGTACGTACATCGACAGCCGCTATGGCTACACCTTC. V gene TRBV19 combines with J gene TRBJ1-2, with D perhaps matching TRBD1 (5 bases). This CDR3 contains 14 residues. Trimming removed 7 bases at V and 4 bases at J, with 16 bases between. Germline V CDR1 and CDR2: LNHDA, SQIVND (reference sequence).

V is TRBV19 and J is TRBJ1-2, with 10 bases that match TRBD1. The CDR3 totals 15 residues. After removal of 0 bases from V and 6 bases from J, the junction contained 4 bases not matched to a gene. CDR1 and CDR2 (germline): LNHDA, SQIVND (reference sequence). CDR3: CASSIEATGGNGYTF. The CDR3 coding sequence is TGTGCCAGTAGTATAGAGGCGACAGGGGGCAATGGCTACACCTTC.